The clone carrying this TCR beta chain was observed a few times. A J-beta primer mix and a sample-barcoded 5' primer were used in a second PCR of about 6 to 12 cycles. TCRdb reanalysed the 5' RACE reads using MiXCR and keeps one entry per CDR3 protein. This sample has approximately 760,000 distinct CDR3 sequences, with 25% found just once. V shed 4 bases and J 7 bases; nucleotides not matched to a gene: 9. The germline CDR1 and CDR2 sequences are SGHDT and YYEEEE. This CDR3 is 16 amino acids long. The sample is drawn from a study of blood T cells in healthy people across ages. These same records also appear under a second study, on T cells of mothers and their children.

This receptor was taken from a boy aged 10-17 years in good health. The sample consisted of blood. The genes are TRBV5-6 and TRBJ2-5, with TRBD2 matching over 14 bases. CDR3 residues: CASSGSRGLAGATQYF. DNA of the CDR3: TGTGCCAGCAGCGGGAGTAGGGGACTAGCGGGGGCGACCCAGTACTTC.